This is a list of T cell receptor beta chains from one sample in a study of T cell clones after liver transplantation. Using immunoSEQ multiplex PCR, the repertoire was profiled, and TCRdb retains in-frame clones only, with some absent. Found here are some 80,000 clones, around 80% of them singletons; the top ten hold under 2.5%. The sequences come from CD4+ T cells from blood, collected roughly 48 months after liver transplant. Receptors were obtained from a human patient who received a liver transplant. The graft donor may be the source of some T cells. CDR3s include the opening cysteine and the closing phenylalanine or tryptophan. Each record gives: J gene, V gene, D gene, clone size, CDR3 DNA, CDR3 protein. A D gene is named only where the DNA matches it firmly. For some rows the clone size is stated as once, few or many, or as a class when expanded; others skip it.

j_call: TRBJ2-7
v_call: TRBV6-1
d_call: .
clone_size: .
cdr3_nt: TGTGCCAGCAGTGAAGCTGGGACTCCATACGAGCAGTACTTC
cdr3_aa: CASSEAGTPYEQYF

j_call: TRBJ2-4
v_call: TRBV19
d_call: .
clone_size: .
cdr3_nt: TGTGCCAGTGAAAGTGGAGCCAAAAACATTCAGTACTTC
cdr3_aa: CASESGAKNIQYF

j_call: TRBJ2-2
v_call: TRBV2
d_call: .
clone_size: .
cdr3_nt: TGTGCCAGCAGTACGGGAGCGGTGAACACCGGGGAGCTGTTTTTT
cdr3_aa: CASSTGAVNTGELFF

j_call: TRBJ1-4
v_call: TRBV27
d_call: .
clone_size: .
cdr3_nt: TGTGCCAGCAGTTTAAGATTGTATCAGGGGTCTGGTGAAAAACTGTTTTTT
cdr3_aa: CASSLRLYQGSGEKLFF

j_call: TRBJ2-4
v_call: TRBV7-2
d_call: TRBD1
clone_size: .
cdr3_nt: TGTGCCAGCAGCCCAGGACAGGGGGCAGGCAAAAACATTCAGTACTTC
cdr3_aa: CASSPGQGAGKNIQYF

j_call: TRBJ1-1
v_call: TRBV7-9
d_call: .
clone_size: .
cdr3_nt: TGTGCCAGCAGCTTAGCGAGGGTTCAGGGATCCACGAACACTGAAGCTTTCTTT
cdr3_aa: CASSLARVQGSTNTEAFF

j_call: TRBJ1-1
v_call: TRBV5-1
d_call: .
clone_size: .
cdr3_nt: TGCGCCAGCAGCTTGACGGGGTTGAACACTGAAGCTTTCTTT
cdr3_aa: CASSLTGLNTEAFF

j_call: TRBJ1-5
v_call: TRBV4-3
d_call: .
clone_size: .
cdr3_nt: TGCGCCAGCAGCCAAGGGCACCGGGACAGCAATCAGCCCCAGCATTTT
cdr3_aa: CASSQGHRDSNQPQHF

j_call: TRBJ2-7
v_call: TRBV28
d_call: TRBD2
clone_size: .
cdr3_nt: TGTGCCAGCAGTTTGGTCGGGCTAGCGGGAGGATTGTCCAGCTACGAGCAGTACTTC
cdr3_aa: CASSLVGLAGGLSSYEQYF

j_call: TRBJ2-7
v_call: TRBV20-1
d_call: TRBD2
clone_size: few
cdr3_nt: TGCAGTGCTAGATACCAGCGGGAGTCCCACTTC
cdr3_aa: CSARYQRESHF

j_call: TRBJ1-1
v_call: TRBV2
d_call: TRBD1
clone_size: .
cdr3_nt: TGTGCCAGCAGGGGACAGGGAGGGGGCACTGAAGCTTTCTTT
cdr3_aa: CASRGQGGGTEAFF

j_call: TRBJ2-1
v_call: TRBV29-1
d_call: .
clone_size: .
cdr3_nt: TGCAGCGCCACCGCCCTGGCTGACTACAATGAGCAGTTCTTC
cdr3_aa: CSATALADYNEQFF

j_call: TRBJ1-2
v_call: TRBV19
d_call: TRBD1
clone_size: few
cdr3_nt: TGTGCCGCGGGGGACAGTGTCTATGGCTACACCTTC
cdr3_aa: CAAGDSVYGYTF

j_call: TRBJ2-6
v_call: TRBV5-6
d_call: .
clone_size: .
cdr3_nt: TGTGCCAGCAGTGATTGGGGGGGCGCTGGGGCCAACGTCCTGACTTTC
cdr3_aa: CASSDWGGAGANVLTF

j_call: TRBJ2-4
v_call: TRBV7-6
d_call: .
clone_size: once
cdr3_nt: TGTGCCAGCAGCTTTGAGACGGGGAACATTCAGTACTTC
cdr3_aa: CASSFETGNIQYF

j_call: TRBJ2-3
v_call: TRBV19
d_call: .
clone_size: .
cdr3_nt: TGTGCCGCGAGGGGGGACTGGGCAGATACGCAGTATTTT
cdr3_aa: CAARGDWADTQYF

j_call: TRBJ2-3
v_call: TRBV6-5
d_call: .
clone_size: .
cdr3_nt: TGTGCCAGCAGTTACGAGGATCCTAACACAGATACGCAGTATTTT
cdr3_aa: CASSYEDPNTDTQYF

j_call: TRBJ1-2
v_call: TRBV6-1
d_call: .
clone_size: .
cdr3_nt: TGTGCCAGCAGCCAAATTGTCACGGGACCCTATGGCTACACCTTC
cdr3_aa: CASSQIVTGPYGYTF

j_call: TRBJ2-1
v_call: TRBV5-1
d_call: TRBD2
clone_size: .
cdr3_nt: TGCGCCAGCAGCTCGGAGCGGGGGAACTACAATGAGCAGTTCTTC
cdr3_aa: CASSSERGNYNEQFF

j_call: TRBJ2-3
v_call: TRBV9
d_call: .
clone_size: .
cdr3_nt: TGTGCCAGCAGCGTAGCTTGGACAGATACGCAGTATTTT
cdr3_aa: CASSVAWTDTQYF

j_call: TRBJ1-5
v_call: TRBV7-6
d_call: TRBD1
clone_size: .
cdr3_nt: TGTGCCAGCAGCCGCGGGACAGGGGTAAATCAGCCCCAGCATTTT
cdr3_aa: CASSRGTGVNQPQHF

j_call: TRBJ2-7
v_call: TRBV2
d_call: .
clone_size: .
cdr3_nt: TGTGCCAGCAGTGAAGCGCTTGGTCAGGGGCAGTACTTC
cdr3_aa: CASSEALGQGQYF

j_call: TRBJ1-1
v_call: TRBV4-3
d_call: .
clone_size: .
cdr3_nt: TGCGCCAGCAGCCAAGAAGTGGGGGTAATGAACACTGAAGCTTTCTTT
cdr3_aa: CASSQEVGVMNTEAFF

j_call: TRBJ2-3
v_call: TRBV5-6
d_call: .
clone_size: .
cdr3_nt: TGTGCCAGCAGCTTGGAGCATCCCTTGGGAGATACGCAGTATTTT
cdr3_aa: CASSLEHPLGDTQYF

j_call: TRBJ2-7
v_call: TRBV27
d_call: .
clone_size: .
cdr3_nt: TGTGCCAGCGGTAGACTTCCCTACGAGCAGTACTTC
cdr3_aa: CASGRLPYEQYF

j_call: TRBJ2-5
v_call: TRBV7-7
d_call: TRBD2
clone_size: .
cdr3_nt: TGTGCCAGCAGCCTCCGGCGCGGGGAGGGAGAGACCCAGTACTTC
cdr3_aa: CASSLRRGEGETQYF

j_call: TRBJ2-5
v_call: TRBV19
d_call: TRBD2
clone_size: .
cdr3_nt: TGTGCCAGTAGCAGGGCTAGCGGGTCCCACGAGACCCAGTACTTC
cdr3_aa: CASSRASGSHETQYF

j_call: TRBJ2-7
v_call: TRBV7-2
d_call: .
clone_size: .
cdr3_nt: TGTGCCAGCAGCCGAGAGCCGGGTATTACCTACGAGCAGTACTTC
cdr3_aa: CASSREPGITYEQYF

j_call: TRBJ1-5
v_call: TRBV6-5
d_call: .
clone_size: .
cdr3_nt: TGTGCCAGCGGAACGGGGGGCAATCAGCCCCAGCATTTT
cdr3_aa: CASGTGGNQPQHF

j_call: TRBJ2-3
v_call: TRBV5-4
d_call: .
clone_size: .
cdr3_nt: TGTGCCAGCAGCTCTCGGGGTCCAGATACGCAGTATTTT
cdr3_aa: CASSSRGPDTQYF

j_call: TRBJ2-1
v_call: TRBV6-1
d_call: .
clone_size: few
cdr3_nt: TGTGCCAGCAGTGTAGGGGTGGGTGAGCAGTTCTTC
cdr3_aa: CASSVGVGEQFF